Sequencing of this T cell receptor (beta chain) was carried out in a study of cytomegalovirus exposure and HLA in healthy donors. General study results and limits: Serostatus for CMV was the only available immune exposure information.

About this clone: Antigen specificity is unknown. One junction end disagrees with the germline gene, perhaps due to a read error.

This PCR relied on a set of 60 Vbeta primers and 13 Jbeta primers. TCRdb keeps only in-frame clones here, not all; method: immunoSEQ multiplex PCR. The repertoire holds about 200,000 clones, with more than 60% as singletons. There are 12 residues in the CDR3. Looked up from germline, CDR1 is MNHEY and CDR2 is SVGAGI. This receptor was identified in a man in his fifties or sixties in good health and CMV-seronegative. The specimen was PBMCs. V is TRBV6-5 and J is TRBJ2-1, with D tentatively TRBD2 (6 bases). The CDR3 DNA sequence: TGTGCCTGCAGGCGCGGGGATAATGAGCAGTTCTTC. Translated, it gives CACRRGDNEQFF.